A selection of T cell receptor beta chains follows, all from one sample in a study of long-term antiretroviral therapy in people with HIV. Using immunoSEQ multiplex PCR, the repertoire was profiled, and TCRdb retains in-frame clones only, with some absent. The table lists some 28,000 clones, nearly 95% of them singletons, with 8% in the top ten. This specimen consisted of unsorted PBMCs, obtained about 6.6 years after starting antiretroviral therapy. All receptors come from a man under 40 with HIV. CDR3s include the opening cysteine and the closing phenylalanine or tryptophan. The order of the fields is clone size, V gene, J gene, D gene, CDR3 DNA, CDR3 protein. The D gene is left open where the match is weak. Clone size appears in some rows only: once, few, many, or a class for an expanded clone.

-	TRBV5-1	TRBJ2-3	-	TGCGCCAGCAGCTTGGACGGCGGGGATACGCAGTATTTT	CASSLDGGDTQYF
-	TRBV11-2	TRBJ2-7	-	TGTGCCAGCAGCTTAGGACACTACGAGCAGTACTTC	CASSLGHYEQYF
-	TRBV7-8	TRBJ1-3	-	TGTGCCAGCAGCCCACGGTCTGGAAACACCATATATTTT	CASSPRSGNTIYF
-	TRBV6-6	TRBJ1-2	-	TGTGCCAGCAGTAAGAGCGGGGGCGCAGGCTACACCTTC	CASSKSGGAGYTF
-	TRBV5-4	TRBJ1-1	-	TGTGCCAGCAGCTTTCCGTCCACTGAAGCTTTCTTT	CASSFPSTEAFF
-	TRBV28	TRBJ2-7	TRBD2	TGTGCCAGCAGCACGCAGACTAGCGGATATTCCTACGAGCAGTACTTC	CASSTQTSGYSYEQYF
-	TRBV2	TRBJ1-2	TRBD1	TGTGCCAGCAGTGAAGACAACCGGGACAGGGGGCATCATGGCTACACCTTC	CASSEDNRDRGHHGYTF
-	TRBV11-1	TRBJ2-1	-	TGTGCCAGCAGCTTGAGGGTAGCGGTCTCCTACAATGAGCAGTTCTTC	CASSLRVAVSYNEQFF
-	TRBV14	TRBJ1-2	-	TGTGCCAGCAGCCAATTGGGGGCAGGGAGTAAATATGGCTACACCTTC	CASSQLGAGSKYGYTF
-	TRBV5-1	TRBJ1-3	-	TGCGCCAGCAGCTTGGAGGGCTCTGGAAACACCATATATTTT	CASSLEGSGNTIYF
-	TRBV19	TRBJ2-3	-	TGTGCCAGTAGTAACCGACAGGCTAACACAGATACGCAGTATTTT	CASSNRQANTDTQYF
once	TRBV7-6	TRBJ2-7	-	TGTGCCAGCAGCCCCGGAGGGGGCTCCTACGAGCAGTACTTC	CASSPGGGSYEQYF
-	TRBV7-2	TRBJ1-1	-	TGTGCCAGCAGCTTAGTCCAGGGAGGCACTGAAGCTTTCTTT	CASSLVQGGTEAFF
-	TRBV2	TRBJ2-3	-	TGTGCCAGCAGTGGGGATAGCGGAGGCGCCGATACGCAGTATTTT	CASSGDSGGADTQYF
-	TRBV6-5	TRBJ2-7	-	TGTGCCAGCAGTTACGTTGGTTACGAGCAGTACTTC	CASSYVGYEQYF
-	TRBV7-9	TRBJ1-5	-	TGTGCCAGCAGCTTAGGTCAGGCTCAGCCCCAGCATTTT	CASSLGQAQPQHF
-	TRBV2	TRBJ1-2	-	TGTGCCAGCAGGGGAGAGGCTAACTATGGCTACACCTTC	CASRGEANYGYTF
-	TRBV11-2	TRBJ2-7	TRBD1	TGTGCCAGCAGCTCCAACCCAGGGGGCCCAGGCGGTGGGGAGTACTTC	CASSSNPGGPGGGEYF
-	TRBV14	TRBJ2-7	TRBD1	TGTGCCAGCAGCCAAGGATCCGGGACAGGGCGGGCCGAGCAGTACTTC	CASSQGSGTGRAEQYF
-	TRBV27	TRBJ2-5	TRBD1	TGTGCCAGCAGTTTCGGGGACAGGGGGCCTGAGACCCAGTACTTC	CASSFGDRGPETQYF
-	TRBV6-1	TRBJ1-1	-	TGTGCCAGCTCCGCAGGGAGGAACCCTGAAGCTTTCTTT	CASSAGRNPEAFF
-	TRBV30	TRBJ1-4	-	TGTGCCTGGACCAGCGGAACTGTTGAAAAACTGTTTTTT	CAWTSGTVEKLFF
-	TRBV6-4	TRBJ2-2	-	TGTGCCAGCAGTGACAAGGGCCACACCGGGGAGCTGTTTTTT	CASSDKGHTGELFF
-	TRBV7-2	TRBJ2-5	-	TGTGCCAGCAGCTCACAAGAGACCCAGTACTTC	CASSSQETQYF
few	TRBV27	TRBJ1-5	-	TGTGCCAGCAGTTTAGGGACGCATGGAAATCAGCCCCAGCATTTT	CASSLGTHGNQPQHF
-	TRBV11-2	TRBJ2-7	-	TGTGCCAGCAGCGCTGTGCTGGCCTACGAGCAGTACTTC	CASSAVLAYEQYF